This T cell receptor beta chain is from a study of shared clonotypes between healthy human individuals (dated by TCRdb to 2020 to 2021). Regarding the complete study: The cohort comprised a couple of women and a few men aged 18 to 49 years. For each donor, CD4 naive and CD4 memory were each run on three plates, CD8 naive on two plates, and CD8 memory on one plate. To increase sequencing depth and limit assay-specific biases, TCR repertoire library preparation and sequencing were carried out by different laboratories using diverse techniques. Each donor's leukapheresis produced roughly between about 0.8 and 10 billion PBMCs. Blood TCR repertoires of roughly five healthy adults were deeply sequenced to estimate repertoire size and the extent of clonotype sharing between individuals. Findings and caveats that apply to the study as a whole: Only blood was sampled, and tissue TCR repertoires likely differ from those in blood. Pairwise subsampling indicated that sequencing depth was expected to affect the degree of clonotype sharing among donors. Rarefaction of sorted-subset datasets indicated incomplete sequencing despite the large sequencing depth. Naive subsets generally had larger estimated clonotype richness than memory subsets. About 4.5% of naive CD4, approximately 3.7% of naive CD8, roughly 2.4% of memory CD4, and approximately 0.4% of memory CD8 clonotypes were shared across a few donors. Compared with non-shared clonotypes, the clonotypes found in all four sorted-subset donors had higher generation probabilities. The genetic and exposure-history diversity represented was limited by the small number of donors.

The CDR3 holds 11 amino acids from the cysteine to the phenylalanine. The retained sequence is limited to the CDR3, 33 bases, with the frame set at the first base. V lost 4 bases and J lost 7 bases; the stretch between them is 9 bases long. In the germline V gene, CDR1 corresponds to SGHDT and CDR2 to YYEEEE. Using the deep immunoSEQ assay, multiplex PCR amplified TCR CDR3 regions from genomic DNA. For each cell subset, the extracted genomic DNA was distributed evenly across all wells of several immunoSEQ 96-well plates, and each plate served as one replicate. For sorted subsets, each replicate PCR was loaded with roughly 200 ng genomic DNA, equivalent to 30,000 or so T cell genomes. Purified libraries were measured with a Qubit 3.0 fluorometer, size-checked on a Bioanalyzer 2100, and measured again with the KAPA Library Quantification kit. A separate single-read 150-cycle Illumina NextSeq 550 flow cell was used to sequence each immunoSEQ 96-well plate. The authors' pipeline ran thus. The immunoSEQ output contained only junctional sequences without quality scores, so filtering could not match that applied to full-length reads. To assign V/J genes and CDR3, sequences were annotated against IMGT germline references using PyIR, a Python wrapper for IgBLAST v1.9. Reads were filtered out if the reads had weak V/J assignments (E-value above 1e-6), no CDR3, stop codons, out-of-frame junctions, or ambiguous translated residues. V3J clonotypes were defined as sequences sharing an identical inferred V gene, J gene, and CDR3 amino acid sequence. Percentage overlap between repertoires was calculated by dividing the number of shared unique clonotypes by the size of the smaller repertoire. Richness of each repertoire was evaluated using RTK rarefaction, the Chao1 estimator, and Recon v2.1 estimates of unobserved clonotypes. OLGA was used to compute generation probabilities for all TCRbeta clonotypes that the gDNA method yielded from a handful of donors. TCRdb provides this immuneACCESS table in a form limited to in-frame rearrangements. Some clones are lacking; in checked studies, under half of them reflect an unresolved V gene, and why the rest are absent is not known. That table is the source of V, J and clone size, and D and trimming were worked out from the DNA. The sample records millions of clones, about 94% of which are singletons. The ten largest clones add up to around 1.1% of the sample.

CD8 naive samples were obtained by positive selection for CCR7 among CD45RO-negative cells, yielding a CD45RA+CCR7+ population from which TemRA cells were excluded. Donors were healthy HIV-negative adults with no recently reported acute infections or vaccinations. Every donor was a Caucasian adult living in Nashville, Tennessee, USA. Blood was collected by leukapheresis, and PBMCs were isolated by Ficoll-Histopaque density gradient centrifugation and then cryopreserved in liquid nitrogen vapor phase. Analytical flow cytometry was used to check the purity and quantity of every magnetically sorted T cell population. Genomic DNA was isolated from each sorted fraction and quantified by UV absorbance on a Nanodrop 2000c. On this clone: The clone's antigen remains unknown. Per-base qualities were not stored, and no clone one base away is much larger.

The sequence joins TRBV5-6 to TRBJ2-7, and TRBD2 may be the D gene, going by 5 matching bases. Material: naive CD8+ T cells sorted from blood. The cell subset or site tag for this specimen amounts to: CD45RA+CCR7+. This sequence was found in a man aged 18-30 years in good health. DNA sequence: TGTGCCAGCAGCGAGTCGGGAGAGCAGTACTTC. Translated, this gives CASSESGEQYF.